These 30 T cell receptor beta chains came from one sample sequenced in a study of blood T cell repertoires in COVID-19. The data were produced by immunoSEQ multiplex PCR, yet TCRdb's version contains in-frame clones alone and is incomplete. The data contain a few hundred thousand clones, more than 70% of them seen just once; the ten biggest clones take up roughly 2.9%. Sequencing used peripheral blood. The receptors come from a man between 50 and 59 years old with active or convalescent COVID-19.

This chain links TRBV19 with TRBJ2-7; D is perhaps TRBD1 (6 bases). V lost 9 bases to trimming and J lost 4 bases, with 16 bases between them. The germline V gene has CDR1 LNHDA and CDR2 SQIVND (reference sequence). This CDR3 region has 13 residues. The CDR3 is CASTGKAEYEQYF. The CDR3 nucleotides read TGTGCCAGCACAGGGAAGGCCGAATACGAGCAGTACTTC.

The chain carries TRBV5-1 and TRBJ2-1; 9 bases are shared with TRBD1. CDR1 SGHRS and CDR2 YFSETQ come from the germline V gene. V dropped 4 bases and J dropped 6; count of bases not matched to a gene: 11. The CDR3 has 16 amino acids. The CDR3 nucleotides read TGCGCCAGCAGCGCAATGGACAGGGGCTGGGGCAATGAGCAGTTCTTC. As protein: CASSAMDRGWGNEQFF.

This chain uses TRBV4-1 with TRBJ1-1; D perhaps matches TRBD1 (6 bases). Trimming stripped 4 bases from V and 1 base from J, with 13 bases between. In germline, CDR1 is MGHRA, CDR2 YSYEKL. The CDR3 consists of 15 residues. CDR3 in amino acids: CASSPHWTENTEAFF. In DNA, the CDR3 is TGCGCCAGCAGCCCCCACTGGACAGAGAACACTGAAGCTTTCTTT.

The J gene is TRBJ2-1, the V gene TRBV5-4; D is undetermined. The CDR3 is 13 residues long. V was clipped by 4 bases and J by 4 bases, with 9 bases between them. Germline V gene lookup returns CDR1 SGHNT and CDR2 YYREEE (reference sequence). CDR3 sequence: CASSLRAYNEQFF. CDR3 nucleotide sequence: TGTGCCAGCAGCCTCCGCGCATACAATGAGCAGTTCTTC.

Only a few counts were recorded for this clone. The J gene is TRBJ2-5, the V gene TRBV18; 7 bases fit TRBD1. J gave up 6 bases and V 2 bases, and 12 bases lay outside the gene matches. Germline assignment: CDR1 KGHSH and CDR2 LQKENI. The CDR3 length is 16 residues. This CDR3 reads CASSPRMGTAEKTQYF. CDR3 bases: TGTGCCAGCTCACCAAGAATGGGGACAGCTGAAAAGACCCAGTACTTC.

The CDR3 loop reads CASSLQGSTEAFF. The CDR3 DNA reads TGTGCCAGCTCTTTACAGGGGAGCACTGAAGCTTTCTTT. The genes are TRBV6-5 and TRBJ1-1; 7 bases match TRBD1. The junction had 7 bases not matched to a gene; V was cut back by 8 bases and J by 4 bases. The germline V gene encodes CDR1 MNHEY and CDR2 SVGAGI. This CDR3 spans 13 amino acids.

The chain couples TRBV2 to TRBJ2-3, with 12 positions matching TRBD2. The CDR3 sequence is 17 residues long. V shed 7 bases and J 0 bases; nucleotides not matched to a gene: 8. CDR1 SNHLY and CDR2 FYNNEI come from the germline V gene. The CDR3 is CASKASGGAGSTDTQYF. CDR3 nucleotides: TGTGCCAGCAAAGCTAGCGGGGGGGCAGGTAGCACAGATACGCAGTATTTT.

The CDR3 DNA follows: TGTGCCAGCAGTTTATCCCCCCCGGGACTAGCTTCGAGCTCCTACAATGAGCAGTTCTTC. Translation: CASSLSPPGLASSSYNEQFF. J is TRBJ2-1 and V is TRBV27, with 9 bases identical to TRBD2. Unmatched junction bases numbered 12, after V lost 0 bases and J lost 0 bases. The CDR3 contains 20 residues. Per germline, CDR1 MNHEY and CDR2 SMNVEV (reference sequence).

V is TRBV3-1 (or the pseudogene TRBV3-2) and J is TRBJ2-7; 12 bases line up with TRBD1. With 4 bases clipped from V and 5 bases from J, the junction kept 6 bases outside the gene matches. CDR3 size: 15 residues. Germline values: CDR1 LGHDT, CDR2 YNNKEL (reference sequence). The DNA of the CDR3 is TGTGCCAGCAGCCCCGGGGACAGGGGGCCCCACGAGCAGTACTTC. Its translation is CASSPGDRGPHEQYF.

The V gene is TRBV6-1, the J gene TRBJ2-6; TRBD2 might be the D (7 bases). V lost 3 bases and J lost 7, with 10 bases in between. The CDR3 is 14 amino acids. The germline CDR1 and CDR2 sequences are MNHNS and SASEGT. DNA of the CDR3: TGTGCCAGCAGTGAGGGGGGGGGCGCCAACGTCCTGACTTTC. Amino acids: CASSEGGGANVLTF.

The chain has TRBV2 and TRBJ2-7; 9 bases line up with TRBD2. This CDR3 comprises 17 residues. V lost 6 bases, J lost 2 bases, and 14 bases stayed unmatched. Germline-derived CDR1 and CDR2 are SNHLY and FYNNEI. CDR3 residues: CASRPNQGTSRTYEQYF. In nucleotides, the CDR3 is TGTGCCAGCAGGCCGAACCAGGGGACTAGCCGAACCTACGAGCAGTACTTC.

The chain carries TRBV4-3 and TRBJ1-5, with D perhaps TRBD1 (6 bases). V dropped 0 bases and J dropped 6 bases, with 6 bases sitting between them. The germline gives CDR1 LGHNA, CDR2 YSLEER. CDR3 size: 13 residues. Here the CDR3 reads CASSQEGAQPQHF. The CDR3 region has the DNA TGCGCCAGCAGCCAAGAGGGGGCTCAGCCCCAGCATTTT.

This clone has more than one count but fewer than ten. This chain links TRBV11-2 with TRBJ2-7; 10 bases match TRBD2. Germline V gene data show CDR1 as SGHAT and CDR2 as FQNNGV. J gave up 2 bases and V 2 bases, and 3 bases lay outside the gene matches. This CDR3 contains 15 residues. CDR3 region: CASSLLAGAPYEQYF. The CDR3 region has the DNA TGTGCCAGCAGCTTACTAGCGGGGGCTCCCTACGAGCAGTACTTC.

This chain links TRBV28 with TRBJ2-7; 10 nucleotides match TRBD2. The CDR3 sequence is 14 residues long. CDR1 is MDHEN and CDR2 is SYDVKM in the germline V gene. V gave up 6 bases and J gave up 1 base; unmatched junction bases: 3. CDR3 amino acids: CASRPSGSSYEQYF. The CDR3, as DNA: TGTGCCAGCAGGCCTAGCGGGAGTTCCTACGAGCAGTACTTC.

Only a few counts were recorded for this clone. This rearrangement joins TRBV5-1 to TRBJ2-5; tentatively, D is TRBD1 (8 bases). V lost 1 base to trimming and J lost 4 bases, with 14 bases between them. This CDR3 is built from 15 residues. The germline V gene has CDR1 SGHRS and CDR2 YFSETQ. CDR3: CASSLSTGGVETQYF. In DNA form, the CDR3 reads TGCGCCAGCAGCTTGTCAACAGGGGGGGTAGAGACCCAGTACTTC.

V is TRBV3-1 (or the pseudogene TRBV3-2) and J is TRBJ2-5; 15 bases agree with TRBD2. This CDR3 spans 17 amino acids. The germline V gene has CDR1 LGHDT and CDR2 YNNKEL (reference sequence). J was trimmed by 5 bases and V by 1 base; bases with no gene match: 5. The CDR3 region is CASSQAGTSGRRETQYF. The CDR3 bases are TGTGCCAGCAGCCAAGCCGGGACTAGCGGGAGGCGGGAGACCCAGTACTTC.

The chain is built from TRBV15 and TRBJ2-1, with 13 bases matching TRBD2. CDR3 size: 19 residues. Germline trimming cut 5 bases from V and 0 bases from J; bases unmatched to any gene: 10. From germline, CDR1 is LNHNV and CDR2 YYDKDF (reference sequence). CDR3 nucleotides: TGTGCCACCAGCCGAACTAGCGGGAGGGCTCAAAACTCCTACAATGAGCAGTTCTTC. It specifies CATSRTSGRAQNSYNEQFF.

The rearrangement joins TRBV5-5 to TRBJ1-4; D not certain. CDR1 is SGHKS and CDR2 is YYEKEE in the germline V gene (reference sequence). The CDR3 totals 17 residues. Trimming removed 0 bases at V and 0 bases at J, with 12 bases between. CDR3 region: CASSLGPRVSTNEKLFF. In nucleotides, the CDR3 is TGTGCCAGCAGCTTGGGTCCCCGTGTGTCAACTAATGAAAAACTGTTTTTT.

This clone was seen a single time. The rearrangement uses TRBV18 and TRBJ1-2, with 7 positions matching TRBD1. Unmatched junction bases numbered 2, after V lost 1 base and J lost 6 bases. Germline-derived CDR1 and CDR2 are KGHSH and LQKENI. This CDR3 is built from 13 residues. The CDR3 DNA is TGTGCCAGCTCACCACGGCAGGGGGATGGCTACACCTTC. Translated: CASSPRQGDGYTF. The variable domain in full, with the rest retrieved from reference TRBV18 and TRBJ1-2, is NAGVMQNPRHLVRRRGQEARLRCSPMKGHSHVYWYRQLPEEGLKFMVYLQKENIIDESGMPKERFSAEFPKEGPSILRIQQVVRGDSAAYFCASSPRQGDGYTFGSGTRLTVV.

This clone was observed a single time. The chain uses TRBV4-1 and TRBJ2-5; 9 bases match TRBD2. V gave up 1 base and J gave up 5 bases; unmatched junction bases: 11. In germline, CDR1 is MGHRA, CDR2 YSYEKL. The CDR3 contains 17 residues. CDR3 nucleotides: TGCGCCAGCAGCCAAGTGGGTGCGGGAGGGCGGAGGGAGACCCAGTACTTC. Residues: CASSQVGAGGRRETQYF.

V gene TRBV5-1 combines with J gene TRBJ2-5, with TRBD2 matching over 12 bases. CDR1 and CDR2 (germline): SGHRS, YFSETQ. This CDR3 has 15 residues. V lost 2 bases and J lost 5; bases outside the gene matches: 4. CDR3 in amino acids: CASSLLAGGGETQYF. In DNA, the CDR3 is TGCGCCAGCAGCTTACTAGCGGGAGGAGGGGAGACCCAGTACTTC.

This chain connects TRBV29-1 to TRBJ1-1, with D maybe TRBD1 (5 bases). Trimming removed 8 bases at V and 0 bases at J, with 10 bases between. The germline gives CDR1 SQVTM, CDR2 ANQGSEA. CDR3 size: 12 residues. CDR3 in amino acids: CSSRVVNTEAFF. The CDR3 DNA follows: TGCAGCTCCAGGGTTGTGAACACTGAAGCTTTCTTT.

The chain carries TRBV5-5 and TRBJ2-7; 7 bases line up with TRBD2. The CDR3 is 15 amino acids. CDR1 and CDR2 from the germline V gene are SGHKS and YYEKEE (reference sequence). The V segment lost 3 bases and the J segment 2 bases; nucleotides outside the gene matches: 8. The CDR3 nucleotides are TGTGCCAGCAGCTCCACCGGGGGGAAGGCCTACGAGCAGTACTTC. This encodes CASSSTGGKAYEQYF. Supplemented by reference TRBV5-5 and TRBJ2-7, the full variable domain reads DAGVTQSPTHLIKTRGQQVTLRCSPISGHKSVSWYQQVLGQGPQFIFQYYEKEERGRGNFPDRFSARQFPNYSSELNVNALLLGDSALYLCASSSTGGKAYEQYFGPGTRLTVT.

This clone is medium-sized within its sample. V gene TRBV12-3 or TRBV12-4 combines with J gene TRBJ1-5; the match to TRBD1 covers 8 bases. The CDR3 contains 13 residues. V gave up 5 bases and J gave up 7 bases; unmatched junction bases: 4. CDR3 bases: TGTGCCAGCAGTCCGACAGGGGCCCAGCCCCAGCATTTT. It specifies CASSPTGAQPQHF.

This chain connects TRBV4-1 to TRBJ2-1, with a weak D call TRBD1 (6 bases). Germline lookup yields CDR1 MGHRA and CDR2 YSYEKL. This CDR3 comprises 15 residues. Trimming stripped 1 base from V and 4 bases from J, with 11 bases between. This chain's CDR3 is CASSQGTEKYNEQFF. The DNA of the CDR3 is TGCGCCAGCAGCCAAGGGACAGAAAAATACAATGAGCAGTTCTTC.

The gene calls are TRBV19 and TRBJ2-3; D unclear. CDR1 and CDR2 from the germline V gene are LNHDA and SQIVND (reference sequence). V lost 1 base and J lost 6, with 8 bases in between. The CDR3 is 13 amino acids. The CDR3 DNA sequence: TGTGCCAGTAGTATAGGAGCCTCCGATACGCAGTATTTT. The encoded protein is CASSIGASDTQYF.

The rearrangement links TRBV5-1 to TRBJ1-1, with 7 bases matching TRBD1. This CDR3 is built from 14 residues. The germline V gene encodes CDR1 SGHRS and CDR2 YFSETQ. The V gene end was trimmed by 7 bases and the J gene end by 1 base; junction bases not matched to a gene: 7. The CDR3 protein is CASYTGQKNTEAFF. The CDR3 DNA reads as TGCGCCAGCTACACGGGACAGAAGAACACTGAAGCTTTCTTT.

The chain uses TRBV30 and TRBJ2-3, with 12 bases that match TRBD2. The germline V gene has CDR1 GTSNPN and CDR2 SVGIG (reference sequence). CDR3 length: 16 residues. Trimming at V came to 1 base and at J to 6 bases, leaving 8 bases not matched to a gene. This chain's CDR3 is CAWSGGTSGPGDTQYF. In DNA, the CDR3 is TGTGCCTGGAGTGGGGGGACTAGCGGGCCGGGGGATACGCAGTATTTT.

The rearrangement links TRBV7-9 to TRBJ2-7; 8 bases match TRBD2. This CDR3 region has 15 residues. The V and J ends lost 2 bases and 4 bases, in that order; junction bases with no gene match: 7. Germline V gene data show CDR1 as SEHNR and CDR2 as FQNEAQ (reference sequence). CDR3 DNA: TGTGCCAGCAGCTTACCGGGAGGGCGGGATTACGAGCAGTACTTC. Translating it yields CASSLPGGRDYEQYF.

The CDR3 DNA follows: TGTGCCAGCAGCCTTAACAGGCTGAGCTCTGGAAACACCATATATTTT. Translation: CASSLNRLSSGNTIYF. This chain links TRBV11-2 with TRBJ1-3; D perhaps matches TRBD1 (5 bases). Germline loops: CDR1 SGHAT, CDR2 FQNNGV. V was cut by 5 bases and J by 0 bases, with 14 bases left in between. The CDR3 runs to 16 residues.